Sequencing of this T cell receptor (beta chain) was carried out in a study of CD8+CD57+ T cells in acquired aplastic anemia. Study overall: DNA from sorted CD4+ and CD8+ cells averaged about 3.2 ug.

General study points: Shared by patients and controls, roughly 28 CD8+ CDR3s were abundant in patients.

About this clonotype: What it binds is unknown.

The use of genomic DNA as template underpinned the TCR beta VDJ and CDR3 profiling. TCRdb reprocessed the reads via MiXCR and lists one record per CDR3 protein. The data show 150,000 to 170,000 distinct CDR3 sequences, approximately 52% seen once. Patients sequenced had flow cytometry evidence of CD8+CD57+ cell expansion. V was pared by 3 bases and J by 1 base, with 13 bases between. Germline CDR1 is SQVTM and CDR2 is ANQGSEA. The CDR3 is 15 residues long. This sequence was found in a human donor with aplastic anemia. The chain employs TRBV29-1 and TRBJ2-1; perhaps TRBD1 as D (6 bases). Sequencing input: sorted CD4+, CD8+, or CD8+CD57+ T cells (not recorded which) from PBMCs. The CDR3 DNA is TGCAGCGTTGATGGGACACCTCCTTCCTACAATGAGCAGTTCTTC. It is translated as CSVDGTPPSYNEQFF.